The 28 T cell receptor beta chains below come from one sample, sequenced in a study of CXCR3-negative and CXCR3-positive naive CD8 T cells. Researchers prepared the TRB cDNA libraries using 5' RACE with UMI labels. TCRdb reworked the 5' RACE reads into one entry per CDR3 protein, no DNA. Seen in this sample are tens of thousands of distinct CDR3 sequences; the ten most common clones hold 4.3%. Sequenced: naive CXCR3- CD8+ T cells from blood. Subset described: CD45RO-CCR7+CD27+CD95- naive CD8+ T cells lacking CXCR3 (TNR3-). The receptor source for this set is a human donor in good health. Some clones in this sample may be carry-over from other donors' samples.

The rearrangement uses TRBV14 and TRBJ2-1. The germline CDR1 and CDR2 sequences are SGHDN and FVKESK. The CDR3 totals 14 residues. CDR3 loop: CASSLAGPYNEQFF.

This rearrangement joins TRBV4-2 to TRBJ2-2. Germline loops: CDR1 LGHNA, CDR2 YNFKEQ. The CDR3 is made up of 14 amino acids. This CDR3 reads CASSPSWVTGELFF.

The chain has TRBV29-1 and TRBJ2-5. The V gene's germline CDR1 is SQVTM and CDR2 ANQGSEA. This CDR3 is built from 13 residues. The CDR3: CSVEEYFEETQYF.

V gene TRBV29-1 combines with J gene TRBJ1-2; the D gene TCRdb calls, TRBD1, cannot be checked with no DNA. The CDR3 runs to 13 residues. CDR1 SQVTM and CDR2 ANQGSEA come from the germline V gene. The CDR3 loop is CSVDVGPYYGYTF.

The chain employs TRBV29-1 and TRBJ2-2; TCRdb outputs TRBD1, but without DNA this stays unchecked. Per germline, CDR1 SQVTM and CDR2 ANQGSEA. The CDR3 contains 15 residues. CDR3 sequence reads: CSVEDYRSGHGELFF.

This sequence joins TRBV27 and TRBJ2-3; TCRdb names TRBD2, which stays unverified in the absence of DNA. CDR3 length equals 14 residues. Germline CDR1 and CDR2: MNHEY and SMNVEV (reference sequence). CDR3: CASTLSGLSDTQYF.

CDR3 sequence reads: CSVEAQTGPDYGYTF. The chain has TRBV29-1 and TRBJ1-2; TCRdb lists TRBD1, though no DNA is available to test this call. The CDR3 contains 15 residues. The germline V gene encodes CDR1 SQVTM and CDR2 ANQGSEA.

The rearrangement uses TRBV7-9 and TRBJ1-6. CDR1 and CDR2 (germline): SEHNR, FQNEAQ (reference sequence). CDR3 length: 12 residues. CDR3 sequence reads: CASSLGPRPLHF.

The rearrangement joins TRBV7-9 to TRBJ1-5; lacking DNA, the TRBD1 call made by TCRdb goes unchecked. The CDR3 loop spans 16 amino acids. Germline CDR1 and CDR2: SEHNR and FQNEAQ (reference sequence). CDR3 loop: CASSSTGDYSNQPQHF.

The V call is TRBV28, the J call TRBJ2-2. CDR3 length equals 16 residues. The germline V gene encodes CDR1 MDHEN and CDR2 SYDVKM. The CDR3 reads CASSVKRTTNTGELFF.

This chain links TRBV7-9 with TRBJ1-4. The CDR3 totals 12 residues. The germline V gene encodes CDR1 SEHNR and CDR2 FQNEAQ (reference sequence). The CDR3 spells CASSLVPEKLFF.

CDR3 loop: CASTLLTSTVTQYF. The V gene is TRBV28, the J gene TRBJ2-5; TCRdb indicates TRBD2, and absent DNA this call remains unverified. This CDR3 has 14 amino acids. Per the germline V gene, CDR1 is MDHEN and CDR2 is SYDVKM.

The CDR3 sequence is CASSPPGTYEQYF. The chain recombines TRBV7-9 with TRBJ2-7; checking the TCRdb D call of TRBD1 is not possible without DNA. The length of the CDR3 is 13 residues. CDR1 and CDR2 from the germline V gene are SEHNR and FQNEAQ (reference sequence).

The genes are TRBV4-3 and TRBJ2-7; lacking DNA, the TRBD2 call made by TCRdb goes unchecked. Germline values: CDR1 LGHNA, CDR2 YSLEER. This CDR3 region has 16 residues. Here the CDR3 reads CASSQDLPGGLNEQYF.

The V call is TRBV2, the J call TRBJ2-7; TCRdb reports TRBD1, a call that lacks DNA to check it against. Germline V gene data show CDR1 as SNHLY and CDR2 as FYNNEI. The CDR3 sequence is 12 residues long. CDR3 loop: CASSDRVGEQYF.

This chain connects TRBV4-1 to TRBJ2-2. The CDR3 length is 13 residues. The V gene's germline CDR1 is MGHRA and CDR2 YSYEKL. CDR3: CASSQDQSGELFF.

The chain employs TRBV6-2 or TRBV6-3 and TRBJ2-7. This CDR3 spans 14 amino acids. The germline V gene encodes CDR1 MNHEY and CDR2 SVGEGT. The CDR3 here is CASSYDNKPYEQYF.

This chain uses TRBV6-2 or TRBV6-3 with TRBJ2-2. CDR3 length: 16 amino acids. The germline gives CDR1 MNHEY, CDR2 SVGEGT. CDR3 sequence reads: CASSYRDNIDTGELFF.

The rearrangement links TRBV25-1 to TRBJ2-7; the TCRdb D gene call, TRBD1, has no DNA to confirm it. Germline V gene sequence: CDR1 MGHDK, CDR2 SYGVNS. The CDR3 is 15 residues long. This chain's CDR3 is CASSRRKGPEYEQYF.

The rearrangement joins TRBV28 to TRBJ2-3. The CDR3 runs 11 residues. Per germline, CDR1 MDHEN and CDR2 SYDVKM. The CDR3 sequence is CASRVTDTQYF.

The chain couples TRBV7-3 to TRBJ2-7; TCRdb indicates TRBD1, and absent DNA this call remains unverified. Germline CDR1 SGHTA, CDR2 FQGTGA. This CDR3 comprises 15 residues. The CDR3 loop reads CASSLEGGSPYEQYF.

The rearrangement joins TRBV14 to TRBJ2-7; the D gene TCRdb calls, TRBD2, cannot be checked with no DNA. The CDR3 contains 16 residues. The germline CDR1 and CDR2 sequences are SGHDN and FVKESK. The chain's CDR3 is CASSQDSPGNPYEQYF.

The V and J genes are TRBV28 and TRBJ1-2; the TRBD1 assignment by TCRdb is unverifiable without DNA. Germline V CDR1 and CDR2: MDHEN, SYDVKM. The CDR3 is 18 amino acids. This CDR3 is CASSSLNREEGPNYGYTF.

The genes are TRBV7-6 and TRBJ2-3; TCRdb selects TRBD1, and the lack of DNA leaves this call unchecked. The CDR3 contains 14 residues. The germline gives CDR1 SGHVS, CDR2 FNYEAQ. CDR3 loop: CASSPLYEADTQYF.

The chain carries TRBV7-2 and TRBJ1-2. CDR3 length equals 16 residues. Germline V gene data show CDR1 as SGHTA and CDR2 as FQGNSA. CDR3 in amino acids: CASSTSPVVIEGGYTF.

The chain uses TRBV20-1 and TRBJ2-7; TCRdb lists TRBD2, though no DNA is available to test this call. Germline V gene lookup returns CDR1 DFQATT and CDR2 SNEGSKA (reference sequence). This CDR3 comprises 12 residues. The CDR3 sequence is CSARREGWEQYF.

The J gene is TRBJ2-7, the V gene TRBV4-1; the TCRdb D gene call, TRBD1, has no DNA to confirm it. CDR1 and CDR2 from the germline V gene are MGHRA and YSYEKL. The CDR3 is 13 amino acids. The CDR3 sequence is CASSQGPGYEQYF.

The rearrangement uses TRBV28 and TRBJ2-5; the TCRdb call, TRBD1, lacks DNA for checking. The CDR3 spans 12 residues. In germline, CDR1 is MDHEN, CDR2 SYDVKM. The CDR3 spells CASSSGQPRPYF.